This TCR beta chain was captured by sequencing in a study of early T cells in non-severe SARS-CoV-2 infection. Study results and limitations: VDJdb-based annotation leaned toward anti-spike CD8 responses and missed private and CD4 specificities.

The CDR3 length is 13 residues. V was pared by 4 bases and J by 6 bases, with 15 bases between. Germline assignment: CDR1 DFQATT and CDR2 SNEGSKA (reference sequence). Unique molecular identifiers were attached to individual cDNA molecules. TCRdb re-called the 5' RACE reads through MiXCR, storing one row per CDR3 protein. This sample has about 56,000 distinct CDR3 sequences; 10% occur once, and the top ten carry 6.5%. This clonotype was counted many times. No antigen is known for it. The source of this sequence is an adult who was a healthcare worker with PCR-confirmed SARS-CoV-2 infection or an uninfected control (not recorded which). Sequencing was carried out using whole blood. This chain links TRBV20-1 with TRBJ1-2; D gene unclear. CDR3 sequence: CSAIAGRTDGYTF. CDR3 DNA: TGCAGTGCTATCGCCGGACGGACCGATGGCTACACCTTC.